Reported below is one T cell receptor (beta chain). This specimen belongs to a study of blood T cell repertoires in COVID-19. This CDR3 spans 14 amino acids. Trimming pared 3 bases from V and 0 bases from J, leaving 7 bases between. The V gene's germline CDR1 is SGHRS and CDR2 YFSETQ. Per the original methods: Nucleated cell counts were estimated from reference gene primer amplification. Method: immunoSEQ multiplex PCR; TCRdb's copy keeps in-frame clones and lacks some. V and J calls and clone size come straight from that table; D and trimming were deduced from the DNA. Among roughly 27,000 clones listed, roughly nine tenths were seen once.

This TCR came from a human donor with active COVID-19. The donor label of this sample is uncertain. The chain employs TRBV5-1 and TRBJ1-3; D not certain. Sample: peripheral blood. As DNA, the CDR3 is TGCGCCAGCAGCTCAACAGTCTCTGGAAACACCATATATTTT. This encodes CASSSTVSGNTIYF.